The 17 T cell receptor beta chains listed next were all sequenced from one sample in a study of blood T cell repertoires in COVID-19. Measured with immunoSEQ multiplex PCR; TCRdb has only the in-frame clones, and not every one. The repertoire has some 670,000 clones, approximately 90% of them found once; the top ten carry roughly 0.26%. The material sequenced was peripheral blood. The receptors shown here come from a woman between 18 and 29 years old with acute or convalescent COVID-19.

The V gene is TRBV4-3, the J gene TRBJ1-4; TRBD1 is a possible D gene (5 bases). V lost 4 bases and J lost 6, with 12 bases in between. This CDR3 has 14 amino acids. The germline CDR1 and CDR2 sequences are LGHNA and YSLEER. The CDR3 region has the DNA TGCGCCAGCAGCCCCCGACAGTCCCATGAAAAACTGTTTTTT. It specifies CASSPRQSHEKLFF.

The chain links TRBV7-6 to TRBJ2-5; 8 nucleotides line up with TRBD1. V was pared by 3 bases and J by 4 bases, with 7 bases of the junction left unmatched. The CDR3 is made up of 15 amino acids. Looked up from germline, CDR1 is SGHVS and CDR2 is FNYEAQ. CDR3 nucleotides: TGTGCCAGCAGCTTTTATGGGACAGGCGGAGAGACCCAGTACTTC. Amino acid sequence: CASSFYGTGGETQYF.

This clone was counted between two and nine times. The J gene is TRBJ2-7, the V gene TRBV29-1; tentatively, D is TRBD2 (6 bases). V was shortened by 5 bases and J by 1 base, with 9 bases between the two germline ends. Germline V CDR1 and CDR2: SQVTM, ANQGSEA. This CDR3 comprises 12 residues. The DNA of the CDR3 is TGCAGCGTTCGGAGGGGATCCTACGAGCAGTACTTC. Its translation: CSVRRGSYEQYF.

This clone appeared a single time. CDR3 DNA: TGTGCCAGCAGTGATAGTGACACTGAAGCTTTCTTT. Translated, it gives CASSDSDTEAFF. The chain carries TRBV6-1 and TRBJ1-1; D gene uncertain. This CDR3 has 12 residues. With 3 bases removed from V and 3 bases from J, the gap between germline ends came to 5 bases. CDR1 is MNHNS, CDR2 SASEGT, per germline.

The chain is built from TRBV20-1 and TRBJ1-3; D is unresolved. V was shortened by 4 bases and J by 8 bases, with 6 bases between the two germline ends. Germline CDR1 DFQATT, CDR2 SNEGSKA (reference sequence). The length of the CDR3 is 10 residues. Written as DNA, the CDR3 is TGCAGTGCTATCGGGGACACCATATATTTT. Amino acid sequence: CSAIGDTIYF.

The chain joins TRBV18 to TRBJ2-7; TRBD1 might be the D (5 bases). Trimming pared 4 bases from V and 4 bases from J, leaving 11 bases between. CDR1 and CDR2 (germline): KGHSH, LQKENI. The CDR3 spans 13 residues. For the CDR3, the DNA is TGTGCCAGCTCACTACAACCAGGGTACGAGCAGTACTTC. Translated, it gives CASSLQPGYEQYF.

CDR3 loop: CASSQDIEVNYGYTF. CDR3 bases: TGCGCCAGCAGCCAAGATATAGAAGTCAACTATGGCTACACCTTC. The chain is built from TRBV4-3 and TRBJ1-2; D ambiguous. The CDR3 is 15 residues long. Deletions cut 0 bases from V and 2 bases from J, with 10 bases between. Germline V gene data show CDR1 as LGHNA and CDR2 as YSLEER.

This rearrangement joins TRBV6-5 to TRBJ1-2; D gene uncertain. The V gene's germline CDR1 is MNHEY and CDR2 SVGAGI. The CDR3 consists of 12 residues. V lost 8 bases and J 7 bases, leaving 14 bases between the germline ends. In nucleotides, the CDR3 is TGTGCCAGCCTACACGGGTACCGTGGCTACACCTTC. This gives the protein CASLHGYRGYTF.

This sequence joins TRBV29-1 and TRBJ1-5; 9 nucleotides agree with TRBD1. From germline, CDR1 is SQVTM and CDR2 ANQGSEA. The V segment lost 6 bases and the J segment 5 bases; nucleotides outside the gene matches: 5. The CDR3 has 13 amino acids. The CDR3 DNA reads as TGCAGCGTGGGACAGGGCCTCTATCAGCCCCAGCATTTT. Translating gives CSVGQGLYQPQHF.

The chain is built from TRBV27 and TRBJ2-7; tentatively, D is TRBD2 (6 bases). Per germline, CDR1 MNHEY and CDR2 SMNVEV (reference sequence). V was cut by 4 bases and J by 7 bases, with 17 bases left in between. The CDR3 loop spans 14 amino acids. In DNA form, the CDR3 reads TGTGCCAGCAGTTCGGCGCTTTCCGCGGGAGAGCAGTACTTC. This encodes CASSSALSAGEQYF.

The V call is TRBV6-5, the J call TRBJ1-2; 10 bases agree with TRBD1. The germline gives CDR1 MNHEY, CDR2 SVGAGI. Trimming cost V 6 bases and J 6 bases; bases outside gene matches: 10. The CDR3 has 15 residues. DNA for the CDR3: TGTGCCAGCAGACGAGACAGGGGGCCTAGTGATGGCTACACCTTC. Translated, it gives CASRRDRGPSDGYTF.

This clone has more than one count but fewer than ten. This sequence joins TRBV7-2 and TRBJ2-7, with 7 bases matching TRBD1. The trim removed 4 bases at V and 3 bases at J, leaving 6 bases unmatched. Looked up from germline, CDR1 is SGHTA and CDR2 is FQGNSA. The CDR3 length is 14 residues. The CDR3 loop is CASSSGPGGYEQYF. CDR3 sequence (DNA): TGTGCCAGCAGCTCAGGCCCAGGGGGCTACGAGCAGTACTTC.

The rearrangement links TRBV27 to TRBJ1-2, with no clear D. This CDR3 is built from 14 residues. V dropped 5 bases and J dropped 8 bases, with 18 bases sitting between them. Germline lookup yields CDR1 MNHEY and CDR2 SMNVEV (reference sequence). CDR3 bases: TGTGCCAGCAGTGATATACCAAGGACTGTCGGCTACACCTTC. Protein: CASSDIPRTVGYTF.

The chain uses TRBV18 and TRBJ2-7, with 7 bases identical to TRBD1. Germline V lookup: CDR1 KGHSH, CDR2 LQKENI. J was trimmed by 6 bases and V by 3 bases; bases with no gene match: 5. The CDR3 runs 13 residues. The CDR3 region has the DNA TGTGCCAGCTCACCTGGGGGACAGACCGAGCAGTACTTC. This encodes CASSPGGQTEQYF.

The CDR3 is CASSQDYRPGNYGYTF. For the CDR3, the DNA is TGTGCCAGCAGCCAAGATTATAGACCGGGAAACTATGGCTACACCTTC. The genes are TRBV3-1 (or the pseudogene TRBV3-2) and TRBJ1-2, with D hard to call. The CDR3 is made up of 16 amino acids. The V gene lost 0 bases and the J gene lost 2 bases, with 13 bases spanning the gap. Germline V gene lookup returns CDR1 LGHDT and CDR2 YNNKEL (reference sequence).

This clone appeared a single time. Within the sample, other DNA sequences also encode this same CDR3. The genes are TRBV7-8 and TRBJ1-2, with 9 bases matching TRBD1. Germline CDR1 is SGHVS and CDR2 is FQNEAQ. V was clipped by 1 base and J by 6 bases; unmatched bases: 0. CDR3 length: 13 residues. DNA of the CDR3: TGTGCCAGCAGCTTAGACAGGGGGCATGGCTACACCTTC. This translates into CASSLDRGHGYTF.

V gene TRBV5-8 combines with J gene TRBJ2-7; TRBD1 matches at 10 bases. V lost 4 bases to trimming and J lost 4 bases; unmatched junction nucleotides: 5. The CDR3 has 14 residues. CDR1 is SGHTS, CDR2 YDEGEE, per germline. The CDR3, as DNA: TGTGCCAGCAGCCACCGGGACAGGGGTTACGAGCAGTACTTC. Residues: CASSHRDRGYEQYF.